This T cell receptor beta chain was profiled in a study of blood T cell repertoires in COVID-19. For the study at large: There were acute and convalescent COVID-19 samples, and they came from the United States, Italy and Spain. PBMCs, B-cell-depleted T cells, or T cells were the source of the cDNA or gDNA that made up the material.

The V and J ends lost 0 bases and 5 bases respectively, with 6 bases between them. The CDR3 has 13 residues. Germline CDR1 SGHRS, CDR2 YFSETQ. This clone was seen only once. The authors' processing: Amplification with reference gene primers provided the estimates of nucleated cell counts. Sequencing was performed with immunoSEQ multiplex PCR; in TCRdb, only in-frame clones are kept and a portion is missing. The DNA was the basis for D and trimming; V, J and clone size are from that table. Of 210,000 or so clones in the sample, around 84% were seen once. The clonotype comes from a man aged 50 or older with acute or convalescent COVID-19. Specimen: peripheral blood. The rearrangement joins TRBV5-1 to TRBJ2-1, with D hard to call. The CDR3 sequence is CASSLAQNNEQFF. CDR3 DNA: TGCGCCAGCAGCTTGGCCCAGAACAATGAGCAGTTCTTC.